This TCR beta chain was sequenced for a study of regulatory T cells in long-lasting Graves disease. This clonotype came up many times. Sequencing libraries for TCR beta were prepared with iRepertoire HTBI primers and Arm-PCR of CDR3 regions. TCRdb re-derived calls from the multiplex PCR reads in MiXCR, one entry per CDR3 protein. The table shows some 370,000 distinct CDR3 sequences, with about 11% occurring only once. CDR3 length: 16 residues. V lost 3 bases to trimming and J lost 1 base, with 14 bases between them. Germline V gene sequence: CDR1 MNHGY, CDR2 SVAAGI. Time point indicated: newly diagnosed GD, antithyroid drugs for less than 3 months. From RNA extracted from PBMCs, the TCR library was made. The same specimen was also included in a second study, on T cells in Graves' hyperthyroidism and ophthalmopathy. This second study notes: An absence of ophthalmopathy progression within 18 months meant stable Graves' hyperthyroidism. A set of HTBI primers served as the primers for a first-round RT-PCR of the TCR CDR3.

The receptor comes from a woman younger than 35 with Graves disease. This chain connects TRBV6-9 to TRBJ2-3; TRBD2 might be the D (5 bases). Sample: peripheral blood mononuclear cells (PBMCs), taken at new diagnosis, from a patient treated with antithyroid drugs. This CDR3 reads CASSYPGGGGTDTQYF. The CDR3 DNA is TGTGCCAGCAGTTACCCCGGAGGTGGGGGCACAGATACGCAGTATTTT.